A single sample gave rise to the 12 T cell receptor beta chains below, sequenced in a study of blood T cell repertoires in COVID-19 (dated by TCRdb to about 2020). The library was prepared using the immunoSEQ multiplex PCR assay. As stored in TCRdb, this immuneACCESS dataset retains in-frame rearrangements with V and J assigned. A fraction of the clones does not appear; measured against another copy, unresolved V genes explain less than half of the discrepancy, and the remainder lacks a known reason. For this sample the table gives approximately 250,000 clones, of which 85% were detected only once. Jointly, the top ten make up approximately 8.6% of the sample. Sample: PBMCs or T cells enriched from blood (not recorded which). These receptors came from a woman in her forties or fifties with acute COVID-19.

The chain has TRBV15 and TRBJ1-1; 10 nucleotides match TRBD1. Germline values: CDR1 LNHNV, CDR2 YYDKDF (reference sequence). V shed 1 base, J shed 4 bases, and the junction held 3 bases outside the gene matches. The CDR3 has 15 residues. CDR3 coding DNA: TGTGCCACCAGCAGAGGACAGGGGGCCCCCACTGAAGCTTTCTTT. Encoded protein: CATSRGQGAPTEAFF.

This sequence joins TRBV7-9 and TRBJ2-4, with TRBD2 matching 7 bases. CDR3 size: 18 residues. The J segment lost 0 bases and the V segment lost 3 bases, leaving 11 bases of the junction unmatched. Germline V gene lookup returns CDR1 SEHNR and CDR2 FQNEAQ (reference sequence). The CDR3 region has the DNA TGTGCCAGCAGCTTTCCCAATGGGCCTAGCGGAGCCAAAAACATTCAGTACTTC. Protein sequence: CASSFPNGPSGAKNIQYF. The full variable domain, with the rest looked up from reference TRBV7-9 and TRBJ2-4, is DTGVSQNPRHKITKRGQNVTFRCDPISEHNRLYWYRQTLGQGPEFLTYFQNEAQLEKSRLLSDRFSAERPKGSFSTLEIQRTEQGDSAMYLCASSFPNGPSGAKNIQYFGAGTRLSVL.

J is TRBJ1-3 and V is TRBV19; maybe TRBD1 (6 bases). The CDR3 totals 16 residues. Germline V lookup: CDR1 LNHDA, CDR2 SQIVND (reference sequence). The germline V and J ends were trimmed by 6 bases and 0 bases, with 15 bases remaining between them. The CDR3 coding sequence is TGTGCCAGTAGACCGGGACACATGGACTCTGGAAACACCATATATTTT. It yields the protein CASRPGHMDSGNTIYF.

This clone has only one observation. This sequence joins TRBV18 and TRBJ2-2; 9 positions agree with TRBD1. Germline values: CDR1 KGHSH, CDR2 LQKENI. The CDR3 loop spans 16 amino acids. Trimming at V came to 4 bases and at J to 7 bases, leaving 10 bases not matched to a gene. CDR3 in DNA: TGTGCCAGCTCACTATCGACAGGGGGAAGAGGCGGGGAGCTGTTTTTT. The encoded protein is CASSLSTGGRGGELFF.

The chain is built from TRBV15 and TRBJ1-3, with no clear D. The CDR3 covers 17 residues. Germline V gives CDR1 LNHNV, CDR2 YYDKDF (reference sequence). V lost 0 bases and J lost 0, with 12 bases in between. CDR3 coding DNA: TGTGCCACCAGCAGAGATTCGCCCGGGATCTCTGGAAACACCATATATTTT. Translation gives CATSRDSPGISGNTIYF.

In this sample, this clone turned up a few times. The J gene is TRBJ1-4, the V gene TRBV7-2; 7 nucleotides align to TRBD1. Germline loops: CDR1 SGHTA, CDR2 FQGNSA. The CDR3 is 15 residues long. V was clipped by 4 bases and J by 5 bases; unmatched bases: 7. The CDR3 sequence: CASSSRPGQNEKLFF. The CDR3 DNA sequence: TGTGCCAGCAGCTCCCGACCGGGACAGAATGAAAAACTGTTTTTT.

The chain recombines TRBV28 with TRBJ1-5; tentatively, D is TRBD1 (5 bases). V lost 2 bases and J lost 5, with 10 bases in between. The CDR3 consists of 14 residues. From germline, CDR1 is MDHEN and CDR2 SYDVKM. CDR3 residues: CASSLGGDHQPQHF. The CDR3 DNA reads TGTGCCAGCAGTTTAGGGGGGGATCATCAGCCCCAGCATTTT.

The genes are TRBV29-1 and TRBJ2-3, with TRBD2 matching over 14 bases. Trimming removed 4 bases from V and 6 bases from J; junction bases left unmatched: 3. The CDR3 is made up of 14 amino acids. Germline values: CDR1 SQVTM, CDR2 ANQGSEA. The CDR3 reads CSVVRTSGGDTQYF. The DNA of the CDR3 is TGCAGCGTTGTAAGGACTAGCGGGGGGGATACGCAGTATTTT.

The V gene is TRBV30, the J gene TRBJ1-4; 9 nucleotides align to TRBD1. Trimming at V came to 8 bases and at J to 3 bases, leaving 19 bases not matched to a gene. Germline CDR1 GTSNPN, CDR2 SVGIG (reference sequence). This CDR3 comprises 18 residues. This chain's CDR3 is CAGLGRTGVIRSNEKLFF. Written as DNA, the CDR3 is TGTGCCGGATTGGGCCGGACAGGGGTGATCCGGTCTAATGAAAAACTGTTTTTT.

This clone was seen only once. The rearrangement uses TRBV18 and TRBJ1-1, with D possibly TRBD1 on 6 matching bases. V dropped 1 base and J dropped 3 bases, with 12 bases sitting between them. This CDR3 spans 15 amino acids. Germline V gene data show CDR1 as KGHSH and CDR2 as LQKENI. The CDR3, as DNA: TGTGCCAGCTCACCACGGGAGGGGGGGGACACTGAAGCTTTCTTT. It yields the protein CASSPREGGDTEAFF.

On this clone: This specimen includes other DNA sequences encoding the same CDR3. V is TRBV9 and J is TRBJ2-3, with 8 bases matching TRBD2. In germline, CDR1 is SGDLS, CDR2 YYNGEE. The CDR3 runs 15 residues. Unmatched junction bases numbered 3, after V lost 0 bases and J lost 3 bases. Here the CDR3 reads CASSVGGGSTDTQYF. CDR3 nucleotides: TGTGCCAGCAGCGTAGGCGGGGGGTCGACAGATACGCAGTATTTT.

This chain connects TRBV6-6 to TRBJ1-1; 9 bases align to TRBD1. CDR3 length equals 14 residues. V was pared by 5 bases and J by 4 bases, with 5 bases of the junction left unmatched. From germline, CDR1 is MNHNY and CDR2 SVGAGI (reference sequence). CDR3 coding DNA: TGTGCCAGCAGTCGGGACAGGGTAGTCACTGAAGCTTTCTTT. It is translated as CASSRDRVVTEAFF.